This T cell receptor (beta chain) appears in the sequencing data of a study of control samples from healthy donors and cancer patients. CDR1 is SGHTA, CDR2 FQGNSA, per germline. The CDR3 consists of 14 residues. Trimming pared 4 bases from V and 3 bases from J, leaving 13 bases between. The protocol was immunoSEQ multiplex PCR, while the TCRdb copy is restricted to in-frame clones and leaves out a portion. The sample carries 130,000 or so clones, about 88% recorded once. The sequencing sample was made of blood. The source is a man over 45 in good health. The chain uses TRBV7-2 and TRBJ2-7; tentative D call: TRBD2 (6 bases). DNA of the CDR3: TGTGCCAGCAGCTCTCCGACGGGGGTCTACGAGCAGTACTTC. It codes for CASSSPTGVYEQYF.